This T cell receptor beta chain is from a study of tumor-infiltrating lymphocytes in localized non-small cell lung cancer (dated by TCRdb to the early 2020s). The study in broad terms: The cohort included patients whose samples were collected after neoadjuvant chemotherapy, as well as both smokers and never-smokers and several histologies. Each patient contributed resected tumor tissue and uninvolved lung tissue from the same patient, described as non-adjacent to the tumor. TCR sequencing was one of several integrated assays, alongside flow cytometry, multiplex immunofluorescence, RNA-seq, exome sequencing and proteomics, applied to the same patients. The overall ICON cohort comprised fewer than 170 surgical patients with localized non-small cell lung cancer whose tumors were resected. The paired tumor versus uninvolved lung comparison of immunoSEQ T-cell fraction included some 54 patients.

ICON enrollment began in early 2016, and the last patient was enrolled in 2018. Fresh tumor and matched uninvolved tissue for in-depth immune analyses, including TCR sequencing, were collected from a subcohort of 76 patients. TCR sequencing was performed on DNA isolated from bulk tissue, without cell sorting. The paper as a whole reports these results and caveats: Because different assays used different pieces of the same tissue, intratumor heterogeneity could not be separated from technical variation. Higher T cell infiltration in tumors than in uninvolved lung tissue was supported by TCRbeta sequencing, consistent with immunofluorescence CD3 counts. TCR-derived T-cell fraction did not differ between the flow cytometry-defined immunotypes IM1 (good prognosis) and IM2 (poor prognosis). Because assay coverage varied across patients depending on available tissue quantity, TCR sequencing was performed for only a subset of the cohort. Recurrence-free survival showed no association with tumor T-cell fraction from TCR sequencing (p = 0.61).

The T-cell fraction in tumor and uninvolved lung tissue was obtained from TCR sequencing using the immunoSEQ assay. The study's processing was this. For survival analysis, patients were divided into high (upper tertile) and low (lower two tertiles) T-cell fraction groups, which were compared by log-rank test. Paired tumor versus uninvolved lung differences in T-cell fraction were tested with a signed-rank test. Imported from immuneACCESS, the table was reduced by TCRdb to in-frame sequences with V and J called. These copies leave out some clones; in studies compared against another copy, an unresolved V gene accounts for under half, and the cause of the remainder is not known. The V and J calls and the clone size are those of that table, but D and trimming were determined from the DNA. This sample holds tens of thousands of clones; approximately 64% were observed only once. Around 5.4% of the sample goes to the ten largest clones.

Only one count was recorded for this clone. Its antigen is currently not known. Per-base qualities were not stored, and no clone one base away is much larger. The germline V and J ends show losses of 6 bases and 1 base respectively, and no gene match explains 7 bases of the junction. The CDR3 covers 15 residues, taking in both the cysteine and the phenylalanine. Of the read, only the CDR3 DNA is kept; its 45 bases are in frame from base 1. Looking up the germline V gene yields CDR1 MDHEN and CDR2 SYDVKM. The sequence came from a human donor with non-small cell lung cancer. This receptor chain uses TRBV28 and TRBJ1-2, with TRBD1 identical over 8 junction bases. Sequenced: lung tumor tissue. The DNA sequence is TGTGCCAGCAGCCCCCCAGACAGGGGTAACTATGGCTACACCTTC. It encodes CASSPPDRGNYGYTF.